The rows below give T cell receptor beta chains drawn from one sample of a study of T cells after yellow fever vaccination. TCRdb recomputed calls from the 5' RACE reads with MiXCR, one row per CDR3 protein. The repertoire holds 450,000 to 650,000 distinct CDR3 sequences, roughly 13% seen once, with roughly an eighth in the top ten. Source: PBMCs, taken on the day of the yellow fever booster vaccination. The origin of the receptors is a man aged 25 to 45 who received the YFV17D yellow fever vaccine. Both conserved end residues are part of each CDR3. A D gene is named only where the DNA matches it firmly. The size of a clone is reported for some rows only, either as once, few or many, or as a class for expanded clones.

CDR3 protein: CASSFGGNRAWEQYF
CDR3 DNA: TGTGCCAGCAGCTTTGGAGGGAACAGGGCCTGGGAGCAGTACTTC
CDR3 length: 15
V gene: TRBV5-4
D gene: .
clone size: .
J gene: TRBJ2-7

CDR3 protein: CGSLGESSYEQYF
CDR3 DNA: TGTGGGTCCTTAGGGGAAAGCTCCTACGAGCAGTACTTC
CDR3 length: 13
V gene: TRBV10-3
D gene: .
clone size: .
J gene: TRBJ2-7

CDR3 protein: CASSSPGLAGGPYEQYF
CDR3 DNA: TGTGCCAGCAGCTCTCCGGGACTAGCGGGAGGGCCTTACGAGCAGTACTTC
CDR3 length: 17
V gene: TRBV7-2
D gene: TRBD2
clone size: .
J gene: TRBJ2-7

CDR3 protein: CASSHSGRGETQNF
CDR3 DNA: TGTGCCAGCAGTCATAGCGGGAGGGGTGAGACCCAGAACTTC
CDR3 length: 14
V gene: TRBV27
D gene: TRBD2
clone size: .
J gene: TRBJ2-5

CDR3 protein: CSARRISYEQYF
CDR3 DNA: TGCAGTGCTAGACGGATCTCCTACGAGCAGTACTTC
CDR3 length: 12
V gene: TRBV20-1
D gene: .
clone size: many
J gene: TRBJ2-7

CDR3 protein: CASSKLEGETQYF
CDR3 DNA: TGTGCCAGCAGTAAGCTAGAGGGGGAGACCCAGTACTTC
CDR3 length: 13
V gene: TRBV6-1
D gene: .
clone size: few
J gene: TRBJ2-5

CDR3 protein: CASSLAYSFETEQYF
CDR3 DNA: TGTGCCAGCAGCTTAGCGTACAGTTTCGAGACCGAGCAGTACTTC
CDR3 length: 15
V gene: TRBV7-9
D gene: .
clone size: few
J gene: TRBJ2-7

CDR3 protein: CASSLDSSGVFRHEQFF
CDR3 DNA: TGTGCCAGCAGCTTAGATTCTAGCGGGGTGTTCCGCCATGAGCAGTTCTTC
CDR3 length: 17
V gene: TRBV11-2
D gene: TRBD2
clone size: .
J gene: TRBJ2-1

CDR3 protein: CASSNSGTGTQYF
CDR3 DNA: TGTGCCAGCAGTAATTCCGGGACAGGGACGCAGTATTTT
CDR3 length: 13
V gene: TRBV28
D gene: TRBD1
clone size: .
J gene: TRBJ2-3

CDR3 protein: CASSGVTGYTF
CDR3 DNA: TGTGCCAGCAGTGGCGTGACGGGCTACACCTTC
CDR3 length: 11
V gene: TRBV25-1
D gene: .
clone size: .
J gene: TRBJ1-2

CDR3 protein: CSATSGTLAKNIQYF
CDR3 DNA: TGCAGTGCTACTAGCGGGACACTAGCCAAAAACATTCAGTACTTC
CDR3 length: 15
V gene: TRBV20-1
D gene: TRBD2
clone size: few
J gene: TRBJ2-4

CDR3 protein: CASSHTGGHEQYF
CDR3 DNA: TGTGCCAGCAGCCATACAGGGGGCCACGAGCAGTACTTC
CDR3 length: 13
V gene: TRBV6-6
D gene: TRBD1
clone size: few
J gene: TRBJ2-7